The next 18 T cell receptor beta chains were all read from a single sample in a study of long-term antiretroviral therapy in people with HIV. They ran version v3.0 of the immunoSEQ assay at survey level. Libraries were prepared by immunoSEQ multiplex PCR; TCRdb keeps only in-frame clonotypes and omits some of them. Of 20,000 to 30,000 clones in the sample, 81% were seen once. The material was unsorted PBMCs, obtained at the start of antiretroviral therapy, before treatment. The receptors originated from a woman aged 18-29 years with HIV.

The V gene is TRBV2, the J gene TRBJ2-1; the D is unclear. The CDR3 covers 15 residues. Germline V lookup: CDR1 SNHLY, CDR2 FYNNEI. Trimming stripped 5 bases from V and 4 bases from J, with 15 bases between. The CDR3 is CASSLSIVIYNEQFF. DNA of the CDR3: TGTGCCAGCAGTTTGTCAATAGTGATTTACAATGAGCAGTTCTTC.

Only a few counts were recorded for this clone. The chain has TRBV16 and TRBJ1-2; D might be TRBD1 (5 bases). Looked up from germline, CDR1 is KGHSY and CDR2 is FQNENV. The CDR3 is 16 residues long. V lost 0 bases, J lost 4 bases, and 15 bases lay in between. In nucleotides, the CDR3 is TGTGCCAGCAGCCAATCCAGGGTCTCCGCCAGCTATGGCTACACCTTC. Translation gives CASSQSRVSASYGYTF. The entire variable domain, with the rest obtained from reference TRBV16 and TRBJ1-2, is as follows: GEEVAQTPKHLVRGEGQKAKLYCAPIKGHSYVFWYQQVLKNEFKFLISFQNENVFDETGMPKERFSAKCLPNSPCSLEIQATKLEDSAVYFCASSQSRVSASYGYTFGSGTRLTVV.

This sequence joins TRBV6-6 and TRBJ1-5; TRBD1 matches at 8 bases. CDR3 length equals 16 residues. The germline CDR1 and CDR2 sequences are MNHNY and SVGAGI (reference sequence). V lost 3 bases, J lost 2 bases, and 6 bases stayed unmatched. CDR3 nucleotides: TGTGCCAGCAGTTATTCAGGGGGCTTCCGCAATCAGCCCCAGCATTTT. This codes for CASSYSGGFRNQPQHF.

The J gene is TRBJ2-5, the V gene TRBV11-3; D might be TRBD1 or TRBD2, each matching 5 bases. CDR3 size: 18 residues. Trimming cost V 7 bases and J 5 bases, with 29 bases left between them. CDR1 and CDR2 (germline): SGHNT, YENEEA. For the CDR3, the DNA is TGTGCCAGCAAGAGCCCGGGGCCACTCAGGGCTGGGTGTGAGACCCAGTACTTC. It translates to CASKSPGPLRAGCETQYF.

This CDR3 is CASSYKPGTGNTIYF. The CDR3 nucleotides are TGTGCCAGCAGTTACAAGCCGGGGACTGGAAACACCATATATTTT. The chain recombines TRBV6-5 with TRBJ1-3, with D hard to call. Trimming took off 2 bases at V and 2 bases at J, with 10 bases between the two ends. Germline CDR1 and CDR2: MNHEY and SVGAGI. The CDR3 is made up of 15 amino acids.

V usage is TRBV9 and J usage is TRBJ1-1; 7 nucleotides line up with TRBD1. The CDR3 is 13 residues long. Per germline, CDR1 SGDLS and CDR2 YYNGEE. With 2 bases clipped from V and 5 bases from J, the junction kept 3 bases outside the gene matches. The CDR3 bases are TGTGCCAGCAGCGTCGAACAGGGGACTGAAGCTTTCTTT. Amino acids: CASSVEQGTEAFF. Full variable domain (outside the CDR3, taken from reference TRBV9 and TRBJ1-1): DSGVTQTPKHLITATGQRVTLRCSPRSGDLSVYWYQQSLDQGLQFLIQYYNGEERAKGNILERFSAQQFPDLHSELNLSSLELGDSALYFCASSVEQGTEAFFGQGTRLTVV.

The chain joins TRBV5-6 to TRBJ1-1, with D unclear. The CDR3 extends over 11 amino acids. Germline V gives CDR1 SGHDT, CDR2 YYEEEE. V lost 2 bases and J lost 6, with 5 bases in between. In DNA form, the CDR3 reads TGTGCCAGCAGCTTAGATTCTGAAGCTTTCTTT. This gives the protein CASSLDSEAFF.

The rearrangement uses TRBV29-1 and TRBJ2-3; D may be TRBD2 (7 bases). This CDR3 has 15 residues. Germline V gene data show CDR1 as SQVTM and CDR2 as ANQGSEA. Trimming pared 3 bases from V and 6 bases from J, leaving 19 bases between. The CDR3 loop is CSVDRGLGGTDTQYF. The CDR3 region has the DNA TGCAGCGTTGATCGAGGACTAGGGGGGACCGATACGCAGTATTTT.

The chain employs TRBV27 and TRBJ1-2; weak D call: TRBD1 (5 bases). Trimming removed 3 bases from V and 5 bases from J, with 19 bases in between. The CDR3 length is 16 residues. In germline, CDR1 is MNHEY, CDR2 SMNVEV (reference sequence). CDR3 sequence reads: CASSFSQGERVYGYTF. CDR3 DNA sequence: TGTGCCAGCAGTTTTTCTCAGGGTGAACGGGTATATGGCTACACCTTC.

The chain uses TRBV7-2 and TRBJ1-2; 8 bases are a match to TRBD1. This CDR3 spans 13 amino acids. Losses at the gene ends were 1 base for V and 7 bases for J; bases not matched to a gene: 2. Germline V lookup: CDR1 SGHTA, CDR2 FQGNSA. The DNA for the CDR3 is TGTGCCAGCAGCTTAGTAGGGACAGGTGGCTACACCTTC. It codes for CASSLVGTGGYTF. Full variable domain (remainder filled in from reference TRBV7-2 and TRBJ1-2): GAGVSQSPSNKVTEKGKDVELRCDPISGHTALYWYRQSLGQGLEFLIYFQGNSAPDKSGLPSDRFSAERTGGSVSTLTIQRTQQEDSAVYLCASSLVGTGGYTFGSGTRLTVV.

This clone was seen a single time. This chain uses TRBV7-3 with TRBJ1-2; weak D call: TRBD1 (5 bases). The CDR3 contains 15 residues. The germline CDR1 and CDR2 sequences are SGHTA and FQGTGA. Trimming took 2 bases from V and 6 from J, leaving 16 bases between them. DNA for the CDR3: TGTGCCAGCAGCTTAGCCCCAGGACACATAGATGGCTACACCTTC. It specifies CASSLAPGHIDGYTF.

The rearrangement joins TRBV10-2 to TRBJ1-5, with no clear D. V was pared by 5 bases and J by 5 bases, with 10 bases between. This CDR3 region has 13 residues. Germline assignment: CDR1 WSHSY and CDR2 SAAADI. The CDR3 nucleotides are TGCGCCAGCAGTTTATCGTTATATCAGCCCCAGCATTTT. Protein product: CASSLSLYQPQHF.

There are a few counts of this clone. The chain carries TRBV7-6 and TRBJ2-1; D not certain. The CDR3 totals 13 residues. Trimming left V 1 base short and J 6 bases short, with 7 bases between. Germline V gene data show CDR1 as SGHVS and CDR2 as FNYEAQ. The CDR3 sequence: CASSLDVSNEQFF. The CDR3 nucleotides are TGTGCCAGCAGCTTAGATGTTAGCAATGAGCAGTTCTTC.

This clone was seen a handful of times. The rearrangement links TRBV2 to TRBJ2-1; 7 nucleotides align to TRBD2. The germline V gene encodes CDR1 SNHLY and CDR2 FYNNEI. The length of the CDR3 is 14 residues. V lost 9 bases, J lost 0 bases, and 5 bases stayed unmatched. CDR3 nucleotides: TGTGCCAGGTCGCGGGGGAGCTCCTACAATGAGCAGTTCTTC. It codes for CARSRGSSYNEQFF.

This clone was seen a handful of times. The J gene is TRBJ1-2, the V gene TRBV7-6; 7 positions agree with TRBD1. Germline V lookup: CDR1 SGHVS, CDR2 FNYEAQ. The CDR3 loop spans 14 amino acids. V shed 5 bases, J shed 6 bases, and the junction held 9 bases outside the gene matches. The CDR3, as DNA: TGTGCCAGCAGCCGCGGGACAGCCCTTGATGGCTACACCTTC. This translates into CASSRGTALDGYTF.

The rearrangement uses TRBV6-5 and TRBJ1-1, with D unresolved. CDR1 and CDR2 (germline): MNHEY, SVGAGI. The V end lost 5 bases, the J end lost 5 bases, and 15 bases lay between the germline ends. The CDR3 extends over 14 amino acids. The CDR3 region has the DNA TGTGCCAGCAGTGAAATGGAGATGGCTACTGAAGCTTTCTTT. Encoded protein: CASSEMEMATEAFF.

This rearrangement joins TRBV4-3 to TRBJ1-2; D remains unclear. This CDR3 region has 13 residues. Germline V gene data show CDR1 as LGHNA and CDR2 as YSLEER. V lost 0 bases and J lost 2, with 4 bases in between. Written as DNA, the CDR3 is TGCGCCAGCAGCCAAGAGTTGAACTATGGCTACACCTTC. The encoded protein is CASSQELNYGYTF.

This clone was seen a few times. V usage is TRBV6-4 and J usage is TRBJ2-3; 9 bases are a match to TRBD2. Germline CDR1 is MRHNA and CDR2 is SNTAGT. CDR3 length equals 15 residues. The J segment lost 4 bases and the V segment lost 1 base, leaving 3 bases of the junction unmatched. The DNA of the CDR3 is TGTGCCAGCAGTGACTTGGCGGGGGGGTCAGATACGCAGTATTTT. Protein sequence: CASSDLAGGSDTQYF.